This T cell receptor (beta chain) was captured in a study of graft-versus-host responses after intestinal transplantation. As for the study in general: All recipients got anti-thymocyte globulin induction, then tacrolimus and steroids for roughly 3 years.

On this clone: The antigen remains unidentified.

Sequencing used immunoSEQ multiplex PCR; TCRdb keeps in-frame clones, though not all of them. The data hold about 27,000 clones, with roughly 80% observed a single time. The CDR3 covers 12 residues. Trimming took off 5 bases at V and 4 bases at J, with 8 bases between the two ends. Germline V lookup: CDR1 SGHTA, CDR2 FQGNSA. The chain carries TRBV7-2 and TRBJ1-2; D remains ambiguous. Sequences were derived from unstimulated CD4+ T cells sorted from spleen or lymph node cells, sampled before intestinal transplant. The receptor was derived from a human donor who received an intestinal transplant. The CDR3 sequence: CASSAVVYGYTF. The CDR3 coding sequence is TGTGCCAGCAGCGCCGTGGTCTATGGCTACACCTTC.